Reported below is one T cell receptor (beta chain). Its specificity is unknown. A much larger clone lies one base from this, so it may be a read error. The investigators amplified TCR beta CDR3 regions from RNA transcripts. The HTBI set primed first-round TCR CDR3 RT-PCR. TCRdb itself ran the multiplex PCR reads through MiXCR, one entry per CDR3 protein. The table has 500,000 to 650,000 distinct CDR3 sequences, 14% seen once. Any patient presenting with uncontrolled infection, other autoimmune disease, pregnancy or lactation was left out. This sample stems from a study of T cells in Graves' hyperthyroidism and ophthalmopathy. Broader study findings: Ophthalmopathy onset followed model prediction by a median approximately 6.2 months. Blood also contained most expanded thyroid clonotypes above 0.001.

This CDR3 has 14 amino acids. V lost 5 bases and J lost 7; bases outside the gene matches: 5. The germline CDR1 and CDR2 sequences are SNHLY and FYNNEI. Sequencing input: blood. The chain combines TRBV2 with TRBJ1-6, with TRBD1 matching over 7 bases. The origin of this receptor is a woman between 35 and 50 years old with Graves' hyperthyroidism. This CDR3 is CASSYDRDNSPLHF. CDR3 coding DNA: TGTGCCAGCAGTTACGACAGGGACAATTCACCCCTCCACTTT.